These 32 T cell receptor beta chains were all obtained from the same sample, sequenced in a study of blood T cell repertoires in COVID-19. Profiling relied on immunoSEQ multiplex PCR, and the TCRdb table lists in-frame clones only, not all of them. The sample consists of almost 400,000 clones, roughly 90% of them appearing once. What was sequenced was PBMCs or T cells enriched from blood (not recorded which). All receptors come from a woman aged 25 to 45 with acute COVID-19.

This clone was detected a few times. V and J are TRBV19 and TRBJ1-1, with TRBD1 identical over 8 bases. V dropped 1 base and J dropped 0; count of bases not matched to a gene: 7. The length of the CDR3 is 17 residues. Germline-derived CDR1 and CDR2 are LNHDA and SQIVND (reference sequence). The DNA of the CDR3 is TGTGCCAGTAGTATAGTTCAGGGGGCGAATTTGAACACTGAAGCTTTCTTT. Protein sequence: CASSIVQGANLNTEAFF.

This rearrangement joins TRBV10-3 to TRBJ2-7, with 15 bases lining up with TRBD2. After removal of 2 bases from V and 4 bases from J, the junction contained 3 bases not matched to a gene. The CDR3 covers 16 residues. Germline V gives CDR1 ENHRY, CDR2 SYGVKD. The CDR3 loop is CAISEPGLAGGYEQYF. DNA for the CDR3: TGTGCCATCAGTGAGCCCGGACTAGCGGGGGGGTACGAGCAGTACTTC.

The chain employs TRBV4-2 and TRBJ2-1, with TRBD2 identical over 13 bases. V gave up 0 bases and J gave up 4 bases; unmatched junction bases: 3. Germline CDR1 reads LGHNA; CDR2 reads YNFKEQ. The CDR3 covers 17 residues. The CDR3 protein is CASSQEGTSGAYNEQFF. CDR3 bases: TGTGCCAGCAGCCAAGAAGGGACTAGCGGGGCGTACAATGAGCAGTTCTTC.

This rearrangement joins TRBV2 to TRBJ2-7; tentatively, D is TRBD1 (5 bases). Germline-derived CDR1 and CDR2 are SNHLY and FYNNEI. The germline V and J ends were trimmed by 6 bases and 3 bases, with 9 bases remaining between them. CDR3 length equals 12 residues. The CDR3 coding sequence is TGTGCCAGCAGACAGGCGGACTACGAGCAGTACTTC. Its protein is CASRQADYEQYF.

The chain combines TRBV5-6 with TRBJ1-2; D unresolved. The ends were cut back, 4 bases at V and 4 bases at J, with 14 bases in the middle. The CDR3 has 14 amino acids. Germline V lookup: CDR1 SGHDT, CDR2 YYEEEE. The CDR3 sequence is CASSPRGIVYGYTF. The CDR3 DNA follows: TGTGCCAGCAGCCCTCGAGGCATAGTCTATGGCTACACCTTC.

This clone was observed a few times. This specimen includes other DNA sequences encoding the same CDR3. The chain joins TRBV9 to TRBJ1-2; tentatively, D is TRBD1 (6 bases). The germline V and J ends were trimmed by 0 bases and 7 bases, with 10 bases remaining between them. This CDR3 is built from 13 residues. The V gene's germline CDR1 is SGDLS and CDR2 YYNGEE. This CDR3 is CASSVEGGAGYTF. The CDR3 coding sequence is TGTGCCAGCAGCGTAGAAGGGGGGGCTGGCTACACCTTC. The variable domain in full, completed from reference TRBV9 and TRBJ1-2, reads DSGVTQTPKHLITATGQRVTLRCSPRSGDLSVYWYQQSLDQGLQFLIQYYNGEERAKGNILERFSAQQFPDLHSELNLSSLELGDSALYFCASSVEGGAGYTFGSGTRLTVV.

Only one count was recorded for this clone. Distinct nucleotide sequences in the sample also encode this CDR3. The chain couples TRBV4-1 to TRBJ2-7; 7 nucleotides align to TRBD1. CDR3 size: 14 residues. Trimming at V came to 4 bases and at J to 1 base, leaving 4 bases not matched to a gene. Germline loops: CDR1 MGHRA, CDR2 YSYEKL. CDR3 in amino acids: CASSPTGDSYEQYF. In nucleotides, the CDR3 is TGCGCCAGCAGCCCTACAGGGGATTCCTACGAGCAGTACTTC.

This chain uses TRBV2 with TRBJ2-7; no reliable D call. With 6 bases removed from V and 6 bases from J, the gap between germline ends came to 15 bases. CDR3 length equals 13 residues. Germline CDR1 SNHLY, CDR2 FYNNEI. CDR3 coding DNA: TGTGCCAGCAGCGCCAAATCCGAGCTCGAGCAGTACTTC. This encodes CASSAKSELEQYF.

This clone was recorded only once. V and J are TRBV6-1 and TRBJ1-3; 9 bases fit TRBD1. V lost 4 bases to trimming and J lost 2 bases; unmatched junction nucleotides: 6. Germline CDR1 MNHNS, CDR2 SASEGT. There are 16 residues in the CDR3. CDR3 in DNA: TGTGCCAGCAGTGGAGGGGGACAGGGAGCTGGAAACACCATATATTTT. It is translated as CASSGGGQGAGNTIYF.

The rearrangement joins TRBV30 to TRBJ2-7; 9 bases align to TRBD1. CDR1 is GTSNPN, CDR2 SVGIG, per germline (reference sequence). The V gene end was trimmed by 4 bases and the J gene end by 2 bases; junction bases not matched to a gene: 9. The CDR3 runs 15 residues. CDR3 region: CAWTPPTGGAYEQYF. The CDR3 DNA follows: TGTGCCTGGACCCCCCCGACAGGGGGAGCCTACGAGCAGTACTTC.

This clone was seen more than once but under ten times. The rearrangement joins TRBV5-1 to TRBJ2-5; tentative D call: TRBD2 (6 bases). There are 15 residues in the CDR3. Germline V gene lookup returns CDR1 SGHRS and CDR2 YFSETQ. Trimming left V 0 bases short and J 4 bases short, with 13 bases between. The CDR3 sequence is CASSLEAGNGETQYF. The CDR3 nucleotides are TGCGCCAGCAGCTTGGAGGCGGGGAATGGAGAGACCCAGTACTTC.

This chain links TRBV5-6 with TRBJ1-3, with 12 positions matching TRBD1. Trimming cost V 6 bases and J 0 bases; bases outside gene matches: 4. The CDR3 is made up of 16 amino acids. The germline gives CDR1 SGHDT, CDR2 YYEEEE. The CDR3: CASIGTGGLSGNTIYF. CDR3 DNA: TGTGCCAGCATCGGGACAGGGGGCCTCTCTGGAAACACCATATATTTT.

The rearrangement uses TRBV27 and TRBJ1-2; D is unclear. CDR1 MNHEY and CDR2 SMNVEV come from the germline V gene (reference sequence). There are 13 residues in the CDR3. V was clipped by 2 bases and J by 0 bases, with 4 bases between them. CDR3 loop: CASSLRANYGYTF. Written as DNA, the CDR3 is TGTGCCAGCAGTTTAAGAGCTAACTATGGCTACACCTTC.

The sample holds a few counts of this clone. V is TRBV2 and J is TRBJ2-3, with TRBD2 matching over 9 bases. This CDR3 has 16 residues. CDR1 is SNHLY, CDR2 FYNNEI, per germline. J gave up 5 bases and V 6 bases, and 12 bases lay outside the gene matches. CDR3 amino acids: CASRDPRGGALDTQYF. For the CDR3, the DNA is TGTGCCAGCAGGGACCCTCGCGGGGGGGCCTTAGATACGCAGTATTTT.

V gene TRBV5-1 combines with J gene TRBJ1-1, with D tentatively TRBD1 (6 bases). Germline CDR1 is SGHRS and CDR2 is YFSETQ. V was shortened by 1 base and J by 2 bases, with 15 bases between the two germline ends. This CDR3 contains 16 residues. CDR3 nucleotide sequence: TGCGCCAGCAGCTTGACTAGACAGGTTTCTAACACTGAAGCTTTCTTT. It is translated as CASSLTRQVSNTEAFF.

This chain joins TRBV3-1 (or the pseudogene TRBV3-2) and TRBJ2-1, with 7 bases matching TRBD2. This CDR3 region has 17 residues. The germline CDR1 and CDR2 sequences are LGHDT and YNNKEL (reference sequence). Trimming at V came to 5 bases and at J to 8 bases, leaving 18 bases not matched to a gene. Here the CDR3 reads CASSKGSSSGVGDEQFF. The CDR3 coding sequence is TGTGCCAGCAGCAAGGGGTCTTCAAGCGGGGTAGGGGATGAGCAGTTCTTC.

V is TRBV5-1 and J is TRBJ2-7, with 11 positions matching TRBD1. The CDR3 loop spans 15 amino acids. The V gene's germline CDR1 is SGHRS and CDR2 YFSETQ. V trimming: 2 bases; J trimming: 5 bases; junction bases outside the gene matches: 6. CDR3 amino acids: CASSFGTGGVDEQYF. CDR3 DNA sequence: TGCGCCAGCAGCTTTGGGACAGGGGGAGTGGACGAGCAGTACTTC. The full variable domain, with the rest looked up from reference TRBV5-1 and TRBJ2-7, is KAGVTQTPRYLIKTRGQQVTLSCSPISGHRSVSWYQQTPGQGLQFLFEYFSETQRNKGNFPGRFSGRQFSNSRSEMNVSTLELGDSALYLCASSFGTGGVDEQYFGPGTRLTVT.

Worth noting for this clone: Within the sample, other DNA sequences also encode this same CDR3. The rearrangement uses TRBV24-1 and TRBJ1-2, with D possibly TRBD1 on 6 matching bases. CDR1 KGHDR and CDR2 SFDVKD come from the germline V gene. V lost 9 bases and J 3 bases, leaving 10 bases between the germline ends. The CDR3 runs to 12 residues. The CDR3 spells CATRDNYYGYTF. The CDR3 nucleotides read TGTGCCACCCGGGACAATTACTATGGCTACACCTTC.

The chain joins TRBV7-8 to TRBJ1-2; 11 nucleotides line up with TRBD1. V was pared by 2 bases and J by 5 bases, with 4 bases of the junction left unmatched. Germline values: CDR1 SGHVS, CDR2 FQNEAQ. This CDR3 spans 15 amino acids. CDR3: CASSLLGQGDYGYTF. The DNA of the CDR3 is TGTGCCAGCAGCTTACTGGGACAGGGGGATTATGGCTACACCTTC.

The chain links TRBV9 to TRBJ2-7, with unresolved D. Germline V gives CDR1 SGDLS, CDR2 YYNGEE. Trimming removed 0 bases from V and 0 bases from J, with 13 bases in between. CDR3 length: 16 amino acids. The CDR3 loop reads CASSVGVESSSYEQYF. The CDR3 nucleotides read TGTGCCAGCAGCGTAGGAGTTGAGAGTAGCTCCTACGAGCAGTACTTC.

This chain uses TRBV21-1 with TRBJ2-7; the table calls TRBD2, which could not be checked here. TRBV21-1 is flagged as a pseudogene. This CDR3 contains 15 residues. In nucleotides, the CDR3 is TGTGCCAGCAGCTCAAGGGAGGGGGGCCCCTACGAGCAGTACTTC. The encoded protein is CASSSREGGPYEQYF.

The chain carries TRBV28 and TRBJ2-7; TRBD2 might be the D (7 bases). The V and J ends lost 2 bases and 6 bases respectively, with 14 bases between them. CDR3 length: 14 residues. Germline-derived CDR1 and CDR2 are MDHEN and SYDVKM. CDR3 in amino acids: CASSLDRWGGEQYF. DNA of the CDR3: TGTGCCAGCAGTTTAGACAGGTGGGGGGGCGAGCAGTACTTC.

The chain is built from TRBV11-2 and TRBJ1-1; no definite D call. The V end was cut by 0 bases, the J end by 6 bases, with 11 bases between. CDR1 is SGHAT and CDR2 is FQNNGV in the germline V gene. The CDR3 is 14 residues long. CDR3 amino acids: CASSLDPGLAEAFF. CDR3 bases: TGTGCCAGCAGCTTAGATCCGGGGTTGGCTGAAGCTTTCTTT. Full variable domain (missing parts from reference TRBV11-2 and TRBJ1-1): EAGVAQSPRYKIIEKRQSVAFWCNPISGHATLYWYQQILGQGPKLLIQFQNNGVVDDSQLPKDRFSAERLKGVDSTLKIQPAKLEDSAVYLCASSLDPGLAEAFFGQGTRLTVV.

The V gene is TRBV27, the J gene TRBJ2-1, with TRBD1 as a possible D gene (5 bases). The CDR3 extends over 15 amino acids. Germline V lookup: CDR1 MNHEY, CDR2 SMNVEV (reference sequence). V lost 4 bases and J lost 2, with 12 bases in between. In nucleotides, the CDR3 is TGTGCCAGCAGTTCGGACACCAAAGCCTACAATGAGCAGTTCTTC. This gives the protein CASSSDTKAYNEQFF.

In its sample, this clone was seen once. The V gene is TRBV20-1, the J gene TRBJ1-4; 7 positions match TRBD1. The CDR3 runs to 11 residues. The junction had 8 bases not matched to a gene; V was cut back by 6 bases and J by 13 bases. CDR1 DFQATT and CDR2 SNEGSKA come from the germline V gene (reference sequence). CDR3 residues: CSAPQTGRLFF. The CDR3 DNA follows: TGCAGTGCACCACAGACAGGGAGACTGTTTTTT.

This chain uses TRBV21-1 with TRBJ1-4; the table names TRBD1, a call not compared with the DNA. TRBV21-1 is a recognized pseudogene. The CDR3 length is 17 residues. Here the CDR3 reads CASSKGFRVETNEKLFF. DNA of the CDR3: TGTGCCAGCAGCAAAGGATTCAGGGTTGAGACTAATGAAAAACTGTTTTTT.

The chain uses TRBV5-6 and TRBJ1-5, with 7 bases lining up with TRBD1. Germline V gene data show CDR1 as SGHDT and CDR2 as YYEEEE. CDR3 length: 14 amino acids. Trimming removed 2 bases from V and 4 bases from J; junction bases left unmatched: 3. As DNA, the CDR3 is TGTGCCAGCAGCTTCTTCAGGGGGAATCAGCCCCAGCATTTT. Protein sequence: CASSFFRGNQPQHF.

The gene calls are TRBV4-1 and TRBJ1-3, with 7 bases lining up with TRBD1. V lost 4 bases, J lost 2 bases, and 11 bases stayed unmatched. The CDR3 has 17 amino acids. Germline-derived CDR1 and CDR2 are MGHRA and YSYEKL. CDR3 loop: CASSLATGTDTGNTIYF. CDR3 nucleotides: TGCGCCAGCAGCCTCGCAACCGGGACAGACACTGGAAACACCATATATTTT.

This clone was seen only a few times. CDR3 in DNA: TGTGCCAGCAGCCGGGGAGGCTGGAACACTGAAGCTTTCTTT. Protein sequence: CASSRGGWNTEAFF. The rearrangement joins TRBV3-1 (or the pseudogene TRBV3-2) to TRBJ1-1; unclear D gene. The CDR3 has 14 amino acids. Germline loops: CDR1 LGHDT, CDR2 YNNKEL (reference sequence). V dropped 4 bases and J dropped 1 base, with 10 bases sitting between them.

J is TRBJ2-7 and V is TRBV2; 10 bases match TRBD2. The CDR3 is made up of 15 amino acids. The V and J ends lost 8 bases and 3 bases, in that order; junction bases with no gene match: 10. Germline values: CDR1 SNHLY, CDR2 FYNNEI. Here the CDR3 DNA reads TGTGCCAGCCAAGCTAGCGGGGGAGGCTTCTACGAGCAGTACTTC. Its translation is CASQASGGGFYEQYF.

This sequence joins TRBV9 and TRBJ1-2, with D maybe TRBD1 (5 bases). The CDR3 covers 14 residues. Deletions cut 0 bases from V and 8 bases from J, with 14 bases between. CDR1 and CDR2 (germline): SGDLS, YYNGEE. The DNA of the CDR3 is TGTGCCAGCAGCGTAGGGGGCGGAAGAAGCGGCTACACCTTC. Protein: CASSVGGGRSGYTF.

The rearrangement uses TRBV5-6 and TRBJ2-7; maybe TRBD1 (6 bases). Deletions cut 0 bases from V and 0 bases from J, with 10 bases between. This CDR3 has 15 amino acids. Germline V CDR1 and CDR2: SGHDT, YYEEEE. The CDR3 loop is CASSLVGAYSYEQYF. The CDR3, as DNA: TGTGCCAGCAGCTTGGTGGGGGCCTACTCCTACGAGCAGTACTTC.